The entry below describes one T cell receptor beta chain. This record comes from a study of blood T cell repertoires in COVID-19. At the level of the study: The study drew acute and convalescent COVID-19 samples from the United States, Italy and Spain. T cells, B-cell-depleted T cells, or PBMCs provided the cDNA or gDNA that served as material.

This CDR3 comprises 14 residues. Germline V gene sequence: CDR1 GTSNPN, CDR2 SVGIG (reference sequence). Trimming took off 0 bases at V and 0 bases at J, with 6 bases between the two ends. In the original workflow: Counts of nucleated cells, estimated from reference gene primer amplification, were obtained. Measured with immunoSEQ multiplex PCR; TCRdb has only the in-frame clones, and not every one. V, J and clone size reflect that table, while D and trimming were determined from the DNA. The table shows 55,000 to 70,000 clones, with more than 85% occurring only once. The TCR sequence derives from a man aged 55-75 years with acute or convalescent COVID-19. The gene calls are TRBV30 and TRBJ1-3, with D unresolved. The specimen sequenced was peripheral blood. In DNA form, the CDR3 reads TGTGCCTGGAGTGTAGACACCTCTGGAAACACCATATATTTT. As protein: CAWSVDTSGNTIYF.